This T cell receptor beta chain was captured by sequencing in a study of blood T cell repertoires in COVID-19. Background on the study: Spain, Italy and the United States supplied samples that represented acute and convalescent COVID-19. PBMCs, B-cell-depleted T cells, or T cells provided the cDNA or gDNA that made up the material.

V was clipped by 0 bases and J by 4 bases, with 21 bases between them. Germline V lookup: CDR1 SGHNT, CDR2 YYREEE (reference sequence). This CDR3 comprises 18 residues. In the authors' workflow: How many nucleated cells were present was estimated from reference gene primer amplification. Method: immunoSEQ multiplex PCR; TCRdb's copy keeps in-frame clones and lacks some. Clonal size and the V and J genes are those of that table, whereas D and trimming came from the DNA. The sample contains around 130,000 clones, around 87% of which appear only once. The chain employs TRBV5-4 and TRBJ2-3; D possibly corresponds to TRBD2 (6 bases). The sample consisted of peripheral blood. This receptor was obtained from a woman aged 50 to 60 with acute or convalescent COVID-19. This CDR3 reads CASSLGTLRLGGPDTQYF. DNA for the CDR3: TGTGCCAGCAGCTTGGGTACTTTGCGGTTGGGGGGTCCAGATACGCAGTATTTT.